Shown below are 10 T cell receptor beta chains from a single sample sequenced in a study of identical twins. Each CDR3 protein is one row after TCRdb ran MiXCR on the 5' RACE reads. The repertoire holds hundreds of thousands of distinct CDR3 sequences, with just over 7% as singletons. Another study also made use of these data, one on yellow fever vaccine responses in identical twins.

Sample: PBMCs. These receptors were obtained from a woman aged 18-35 years in good health.

The rearrangement uses TRBV12-3 or TRBV12-4 and TRBJ2-4; D not resolved. Between the trimmed V and J ends, which lost 7 bases and 1 base, there was a span of 20 bases. The CDR3 is 17 amino acids. CDR3 DNA sequence: TGTGCCAGCAACGACGACGGACCCGAGTGGGCCAAAAACATTCAGTACTTC. It codes for CASNDDGPEWAKNIQYF.

The V and J genes are TRBV28 and TRBJ1-1; the D is unclear. The CDR3 has 15 residues. From germline, CDR1 is MDHEN and CDR2 SYDVKM. V was shortened by 3 bases and J by 0 bases, with 11 bases between the two germline ends. The CDR3 is CASSLGAQLNTEAFF. The CDR3 DNA sequence: TGTGCCAGCAGTTTGGGTGCACAGCTGAACACTGAAGCTTTCTTT.

The chain has TRBV7-6 and TRBJ1-5; D is unresolved. The CDR3 extends over 15 amino acids. Between the trimmed V and J ends, which lost 0 bases and 5 bases, there was a span of 11 bases. Germline CDR1 is SGHVS and CDR2 is FNYEAQ. The CDR3 is CASSLAWGADQPQHF. The CDR3 coding sequence is TGTGCCAGCAGCTTAGCGTGGGGAGCGGATCAGCCCCAGCATTTT.

The chain uses TRBV5-5 and TRBJ2-2; no firm D call. This CDR3 comprises 18 residues. Germline CDR1 is SGHKS and CDR2 is YYEKEE (reference sequence). The V and J ends lost 4 bases and 4 bases respectively, with 23 bases between them. CDR3 coding DNA: TGTGCCAGCAGCGACTTTAGGCGGCCGGTACTCGGCACCGGGGAGCTGTTTTTT. It yields the protein CASSDFRRPVLGTGELFF. Variable domain in full (rest from reference TRBV5-5 and TRBJ2-2): DAGVTQSPTHLIKTRGQQVTLRCSPISGHKSVSWYQQVLGQGPQFIFQYYEKEERGRGNFPDRFSARQFPNYSSELNVNALLLGDSALYLCASSDFRRPVLGTGELFFGEGSRLTVL.

This sequence joins TRBV12-3 or TRBV12-4 and TRBJ2-1, with D perhaps TRBD2 (5 bases). The CDR3 sequence is 14 residues long. Trimming shortened V by 7 bases and J by 1 base, and 11 bases separated the two germline ends. CDR3 residues: CASTPRGSYNEQFF. In nucleotides, the CDR3 is TGTGCCAGCACCCCCAGAGGGTCCTACAATGAGCAGTTCTTC.

This clonotype has a count of ten or more. This chain connects TRBV20-1 to TRBJ1-6, with 8 bases identical to TRBD1. Germline V gene sequence: CDR1 DFQATT, CDR2 SNEGSKA (reference sequence). The ends lost 6 bases at V and 7 bases at J; junction bases unmatched: 14. CDR3 length equals 16 residues. The CDR3 loop is CSAPFPRDRGNSPLHF. The CDR3 bases are TGCAGTGCCCCCTTCCCCCGTGACAGGGGCAATTCACCCCTCCACTTT.

The rearrangement uses TRBV12-3 or TRBV12-4 and TRBJ2-7; D may be TRBD1 (6 bases). Trimming removed 6 bases at V and 2 bases at J, with 11 bases between. The CDR3 runs to 13 residues. CDR3 amino acids: CASSNRAPYEQYF. The CDR3 nucleotides are TGTGCCAGCAGCAACAGGGCCCCCTACGAGCAGTACTTC.

In its sample, this clonotype was seen a few times. The V gene is TRBV29-1, the J gene TRBJ1-5, with 9 bases that match TRBD1. Trimming took 7 bases from V and 5 from J; bases not matched to a gene: 9. The CDR3 is 14 amino acids. Germline values: CDR1 SQVTM, CDR2 ANQGSEA. The CDR3: CSALTGGRDQPQHF. As DNA, the CDR3 is TGCAGCGCCTTGACAGGGGGTCGGGATCAGCCCCAGCATTTT.

This clonotype was observed a few times. The chain joins TRBV14 to TRBJ1-1; D is undetermined. CDR3 length equals 15 residues. Germline assignment: CDR1 SGHDN and CDR2 FVKESK. Trimming pared 4 bases from V and 3 bases from J, leaving 15 bases between. CDR3 in DNA: TGTGCCAGCAGCCCCCGAGACACAAGGCACACTGAAGCTTTCTTT. It translates to CASSPRDTRHTEAFF.

The chain couples TRBV11-2 to TRBJ2-1; possible D gene TRBD2, 5 bases. Trimming took 7 bases from V and 7 from J, leaving 14 bases between them. The CDR3 is made up of 13 amino acids. CDR1 and CDR2 (germline): SGHAT, FQNNGV. This CDR3 reads CASTPQRNNEQFF. The DNA of the CDR3 is TGTGCCAGCACCCCCCAGCGGAATAATGAGCAGTTCTTC.